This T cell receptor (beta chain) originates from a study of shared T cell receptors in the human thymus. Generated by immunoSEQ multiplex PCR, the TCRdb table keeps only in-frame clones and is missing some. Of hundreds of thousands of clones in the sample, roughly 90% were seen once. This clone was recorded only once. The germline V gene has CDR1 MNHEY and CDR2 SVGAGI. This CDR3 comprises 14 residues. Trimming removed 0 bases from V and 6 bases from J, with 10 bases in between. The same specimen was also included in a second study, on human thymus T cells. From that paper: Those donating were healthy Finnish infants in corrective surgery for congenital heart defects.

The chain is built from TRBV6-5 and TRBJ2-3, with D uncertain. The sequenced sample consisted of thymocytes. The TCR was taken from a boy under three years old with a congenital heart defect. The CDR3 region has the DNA TGTGCCAGCAGTTACTCGACAAGGTCGGATACGCAGTATTTT. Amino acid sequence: CASSYSTRSDTQYF.